Listed below are T cell receptor beta chains from one sample, sequenced in a study of blood T cell repertoires in COVID-19. The repertoire was sequenced with immunoSEQ multiplex PCR; TCRdb's copy has only in-frame clones and lacks some. The sample records hundreds of thousands of clones, 83% being singletons. The sample was peripheral blood. These receptors came from a woman between 50 and 59 years old with acute or convalescent COVID-19. The CDR3 runs from the conserved cysteine through the conserved F or W. D genes are given only for firm matches. Part of the rows lack a size; the others show once, few, many or a class for expanded clones.

j_call v_call d_call clone_size cdr3_nt cdr3_aa
TRBJ1-2 TRBV7-2 TRBD1 . TGTGCCAGCAGCGTGGACAGGGGAAGTGGCTACACCTTC CASSVDRGSGYTF
TRBJ1-4 TRBV12-3/TRBV12-4 . . TGTGCCAGCGGCGGCACAACTAATGAAAAACTGTTTTTT CASGGTTNEKLFF
TRBJ2-1 TRBV11-3 . . TGTGCCAGCAGCTTAGCGGGCGGAGGCTACAATGAGCAGTTCTTC CASSLAGGGYNEQFF
TRBJ1-1 TRBV4-3 . . TGCGCCAGCAGCCAGGACTACGCTGTGGGGGGCACTGAAGCTTTCTTT CASSQDYAVGGTEAFF
TRBJ2-2 TRBV4-1 . . TGCGCCAGCAGCCAAGTCTTTTCAGGGGCGGAGCTGTTTTTT CASSQVFSGAELFF
TRBJ2-7 TRBV6-5 . . TGTGCCAGCTCTCTGGCCCACTACGAGCAGTACTTC CASSLAHYEQYF
TRBJ2-5 TRBV5-4 TRBD2 . TGTGCCAGCAGCTCGGGAGAAGGTCAGCGGGGCTTGGAGACCCAGTACTTC CASSSGEGQRGLETQYF
TRBJ2-1 TRBV5-4 TRBD2 many TGTGCCAGCAGGGATCCTAGCGGGGGGGACTACAATGAGCAGTTCTTC CASRDPSGGDYNEQFF
TRBJ2-7 TRBV12-3/TRBV12-4 . . TGTGCCAGCAGGCCCGGGACACGCGAGCAGTACTTC CASRPGTREQYF
TRBJ1-1 TRBV3-1/TRBV3-2 . . TGTGCCAGCAGCCTCAACATGAACACTGAAGCTTTCTTT CASSLNMNTEAFF
TRBJ1-1 TRBV6-5 . . TGTGCCAGCAGTTACCTATCTAACACTGAAGCTTTCTTT CASSYLSNTEAFF
TRBJ2-3 TRBV4-1 . . TGCGCCAGCAGCCAATCCCGTTACACAGATACGCAGTATTTT CASSQSRYTDTQYF
TRBJ2-3 TRBV4-3 TRBD2 . TGCGCCAGCAGCCAGGGGGGGGGTCTAAGCGGGTTCCCAGATACGCAGTATTTT CASSQGGGLSGFPDTQYF
TRBJ1-6 TRBV4-1 . . TGCGCCAGCAGCCAAGATTTGCCAGGCCAGAGCTCCTATAATTCACCCCTCCACTTT CASSQDLPGQSSYNSPLHF
TRBJ1-1 TRBV2 . . TGTGCCAGCAGGCGCAGGGTAGGGGCTGAAGCTTTCTTT CASRRRVGAEAFF
TRBJ1-2 TRBV28 . . TGTGCCAGCAGCTCGACAGGTCGTGGCTACACCTTC CASSSTGRGYTF
TRBJ1-2 TRBV12-5 . . TGTGCTAGTGGTTTGGGCACGACAGGCCCCTATGGCTACACCTTC CASGLGTTGPYGYTF
TRBJ1-2 TRBV6-5 TRBD1 . TGTGCCAGCAGCCCCGGGACAGTCAACTATGGCTACACCTTC CASSPGTVNYGYTF
TRBJ1-1 TRBV28 . . TGTGCCAGCAGGTACGGAGAGGGGGCTGAAGCTTTCTTT CASRYGEGAEAFF
TRBJ2-1 TRBV9 . . TGTGCCAGCAGCGTAGCGGGCGGGACAGACTCCTACAATGAGCAGTTCTTC CASSVAGGTDSYNEQFF
TRBJ2-5 TRBV5-4 TRBD2 . TGTGCCAGCAGCTTGGGTGCGGGGAGGGAAGAGACCCAGTACTTC CASSLGAGREETQYF
TRBJ1-1 TRBV18 . . TGTGCCAGCTCACCATCTACAGGGTATACTGAAGCTTTCTTT CASSPSTGYTEAFF
TRBJ2-3 TRBV6-5 . once TGTGCCAGCAAAACGGAGTCGGCAGATACGCAGTATTTT CASKTESADTQYF
TRBJ2-3 TRBV30 TRBD1 . TGTGCCTGGACCCGGGGGACAGGGAATCCGCAGTATTTT CAWTRGTGNPQYF
TRBJ2-7 TRBV10-2 TRBD1 . TGCGCCAGCAGTGAGCCCGGGACAGGTTACGAGCAGTACTTC CASSEPGTGYEQYF
TRBJ1-2 TRBV4-1 . . TGCGCCAGCAGCCTCGAGACAGTCGACTATGGCTACACCTTC CASSLETVDYGYTF
TRBJ1-1 TRBV12-3/TRBV12-4 . few TGTGCCAGCAGTTTAGGGGGGGTAGAAGCTTTCTTT CASSLGGVEAFF
TRBJ2-1 TRBV9 . . TGTGCCAGCAGCGTAGCGGGAACTGGGATAGTGAATGAGCAGTTCTTC CASSVAGTGIVNEQFF